This TCR beta chain was identified during a study of blood T cell repertoires in COVID-19. Study-wide background: The United States, Italy and Spain supplied acute and convalescent COVID-19 samples. T cells, B-cell-depleted T cells, or PBMCs supplied cDNA or gDNA.

The CDR3 has 15 residues. Trimming removed 1 base from V and 7 bases from J, with 13 bases in between. The germline gives CDR1 SNHLY, CDR2 FYNNEI. Under the authors' procedure: Cell counts per sample came from amplifying reference gene primers. Produced via immunoSEQ multiplex PCR; TCRdb's table is partial and in-frame only. From that table come the V and J calls and clone size; the DNA was used to work out D and trimming. The repertoire holds about 20,000 clones, with about 90% as singletons. The V call is TRBV2, the J call TRBJ2-2; D unclear. Sequenced input: peripheral blood. The receptor comes from a human donor in a cohort sampled during active COVID-19. The CDR3 here is CASSEETRMGGELFF. In DNA form, the CDR3 reads TGTGCCAGCAGTGAAGAGACCAGGATGGGCGGGGAGCTGTTTTTT.